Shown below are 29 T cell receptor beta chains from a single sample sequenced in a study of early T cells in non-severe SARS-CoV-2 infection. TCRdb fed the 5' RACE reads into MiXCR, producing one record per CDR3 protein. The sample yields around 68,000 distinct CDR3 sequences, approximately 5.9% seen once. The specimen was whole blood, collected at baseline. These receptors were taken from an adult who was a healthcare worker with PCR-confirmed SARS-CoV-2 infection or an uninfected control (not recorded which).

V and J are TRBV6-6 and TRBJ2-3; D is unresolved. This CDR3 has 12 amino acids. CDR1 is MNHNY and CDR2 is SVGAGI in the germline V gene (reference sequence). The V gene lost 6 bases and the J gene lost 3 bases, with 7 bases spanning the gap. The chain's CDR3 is CASRTSTDTQYF. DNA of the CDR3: TGTGCCAGCAGGACCTCAACAGATACGCAGTATTTT.

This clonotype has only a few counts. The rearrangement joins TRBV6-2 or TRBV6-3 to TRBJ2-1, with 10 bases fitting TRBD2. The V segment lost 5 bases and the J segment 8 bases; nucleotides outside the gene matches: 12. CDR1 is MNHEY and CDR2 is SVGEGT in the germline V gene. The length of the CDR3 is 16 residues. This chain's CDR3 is CASSDPSSGRVYEQFF. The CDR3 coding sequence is TGTGCCAGCAGTGACCCCTCTAGCGGGAGAGTCTATGAGCAGTTCTTC.

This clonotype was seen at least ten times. As DNA, the CDR3 is TGCGCCAGCAGCCGCAGGGGGACGGTGGGCGAGACCCAGTACTTC. This sequence encodes CASSRRGTVGETQYF. This chain uses TRBV4-1 with TRBJ2-5; 7 bases line up with TRBD1. Trimming took 4 bases from V and 5 from J; bases not matched to a gene: 10. Per germline, CDR1 MGHRA and CDR2 YSYEKL. This CDR3 is 15 amino acids long.

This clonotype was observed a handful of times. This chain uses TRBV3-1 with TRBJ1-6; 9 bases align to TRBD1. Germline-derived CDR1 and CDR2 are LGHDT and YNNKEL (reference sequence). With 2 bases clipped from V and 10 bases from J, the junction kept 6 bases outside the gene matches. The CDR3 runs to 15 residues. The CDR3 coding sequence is TGTGCCAGCAGCCAATCCGGGACAGGGAACTCACCCCTCCACTTT. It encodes CASSQSGTGNSPLHF.

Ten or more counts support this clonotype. DNA of the CDR3: TGTGCCAGCAGTTACTCGAGGCTAGCACCCCGCCACTACGAGCAGTACTTC. This gives the protein CASSYSRLAPRHYEQYF. The chain has TRBV6-5 and TRBJ2-7; D might be TRBD2 (5 bases). The CDR3 loop spans 17 amino acids. V was trimmed by 0 bases and J by 3 bases, leaving 18 bases between them. Looked up from germline, CDR1 is MNHEY and CDR2 is SVGAGI.

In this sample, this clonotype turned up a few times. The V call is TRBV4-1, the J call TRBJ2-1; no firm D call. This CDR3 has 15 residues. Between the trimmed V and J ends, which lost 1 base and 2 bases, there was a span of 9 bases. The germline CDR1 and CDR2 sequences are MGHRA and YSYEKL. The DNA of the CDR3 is TGCGCCAGCAGCCAAGCGGCGGCTACCTACAATGAGCAGTTCTTC. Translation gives CASSQAAATYNEQFF.

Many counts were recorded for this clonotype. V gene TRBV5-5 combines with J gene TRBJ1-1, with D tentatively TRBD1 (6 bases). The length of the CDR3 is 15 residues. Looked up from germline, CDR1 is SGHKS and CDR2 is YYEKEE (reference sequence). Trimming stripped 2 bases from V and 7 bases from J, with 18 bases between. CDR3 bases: TGTGCCAGCAGCTTCGAAGGACAGCCCTACAGTGAAGCTTTCTTT. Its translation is CASSFEGQPYSEAFF.

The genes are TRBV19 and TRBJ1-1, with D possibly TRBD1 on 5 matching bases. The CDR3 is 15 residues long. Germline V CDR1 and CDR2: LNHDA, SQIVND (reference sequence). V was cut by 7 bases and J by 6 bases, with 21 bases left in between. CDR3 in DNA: TGTGCCAGTACGCCCAGGGCCGTCTCGAGCCCTGAAGCTTTCTTT. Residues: CASTPRAVSSPEAFF.

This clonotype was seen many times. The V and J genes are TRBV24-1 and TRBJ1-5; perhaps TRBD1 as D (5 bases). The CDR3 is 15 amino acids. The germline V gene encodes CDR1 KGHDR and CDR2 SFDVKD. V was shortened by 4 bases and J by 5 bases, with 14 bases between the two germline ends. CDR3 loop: CATSDRGDLYQPQHF. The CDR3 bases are TGTGCCACCAGTGACCGGGGGGATCTTTATCAGCCCCAGCATTTT.

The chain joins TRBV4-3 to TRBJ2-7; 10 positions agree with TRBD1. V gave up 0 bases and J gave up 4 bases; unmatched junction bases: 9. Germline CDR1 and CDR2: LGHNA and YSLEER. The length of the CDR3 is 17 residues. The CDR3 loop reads CASSQEREGQGTYEQYF. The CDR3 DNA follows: TGCGCCAGCAGCCAAGAAAGGGAGGGACAGGGGACTTACGAGCAGTACTTC.

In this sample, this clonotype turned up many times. CDR3 sequence reads: CASSLGRGLVTGEQFF. CDR3 in DNA: TGTGCCAGCAGCTTAGGCCGCGGACTAGTTACCGGTGAGCAGTTCTTC. This chain joins TRBV11-1 and TRBJ2-1; 7 nucleotides match TRBD2. The CDR3 is 16 amino acids. Germline V gives CDR1 SGHAT, CDR2 FQDESV (reference sequence). V lost 1 base to trimming and J lost 9 bases; unmatched junction nucleotides: 12.

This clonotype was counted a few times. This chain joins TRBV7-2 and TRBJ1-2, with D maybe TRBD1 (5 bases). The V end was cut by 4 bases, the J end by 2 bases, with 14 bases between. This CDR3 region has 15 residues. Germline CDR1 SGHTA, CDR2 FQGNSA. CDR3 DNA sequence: TGTGCCAGCAGCTCGAGGGCGGGGGACAACTATGGCTACACCTTC. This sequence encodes CASSSRAGDNYGYTF.

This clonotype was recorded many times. Here the CDR3 reads CATSRPGLMNTEAFF. CDR3 in DNA: TGTGCCACCAGCAGACCGGGCCTCATGAACACTGAAGCTTTCTTT. This chain joins TRBV15 and TRBJ1-1; D is undetermined. V shed 2 bases and J shed 0 bases, with 10 bases lying between them. From germline, CDR1 is LNHNV and CDR2 YYDKDF (reference sequence). The CDR3 covers 15 residues.

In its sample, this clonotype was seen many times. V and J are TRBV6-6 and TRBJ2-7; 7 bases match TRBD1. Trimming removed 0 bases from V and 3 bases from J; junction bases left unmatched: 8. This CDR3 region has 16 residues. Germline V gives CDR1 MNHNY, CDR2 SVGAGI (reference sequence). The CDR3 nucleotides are TGTGCCAGCAGTTACTCCCTAAACAGGGGAAGCTACGAGCAGTACTTC. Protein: CASSYSLNRGSYEQYF.

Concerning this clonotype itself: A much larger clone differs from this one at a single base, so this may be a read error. The DNA for the CDR3 is TGTGCCATCAGCCGGGGACAGGGGGCGGAGAATTCACCCCTCCGCTTT. This encodes CAISRGQGAENSPLRF. The chain employs TRBV10-3 and TRBJ1-6; 12 bases are shared with TRBD1. CDR3 size: 16 residues. Looked up from germline, CDR1 is ENHRY and CDR2 is SYGVKD.

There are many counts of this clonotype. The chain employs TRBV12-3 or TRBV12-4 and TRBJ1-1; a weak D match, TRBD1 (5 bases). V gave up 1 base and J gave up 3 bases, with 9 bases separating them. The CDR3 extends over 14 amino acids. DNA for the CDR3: TGTGCCAGCAGTTTAGACAGGTTATACACTGAAGCTTTCTTT. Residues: CASSLDRLYTEAFF.

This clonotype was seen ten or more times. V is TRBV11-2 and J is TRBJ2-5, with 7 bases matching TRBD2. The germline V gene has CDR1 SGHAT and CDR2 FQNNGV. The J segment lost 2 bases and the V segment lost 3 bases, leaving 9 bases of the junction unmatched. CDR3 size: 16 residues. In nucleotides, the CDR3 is TGTGCCAGCAGCTTCGGACTAGACGGTAGACAAGAGACCCAGTACTTC. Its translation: CASSFGLDGRQETQYF.

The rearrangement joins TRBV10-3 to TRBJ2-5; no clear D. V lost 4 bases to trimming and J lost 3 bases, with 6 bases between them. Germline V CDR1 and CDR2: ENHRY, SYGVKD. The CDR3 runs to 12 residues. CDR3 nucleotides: TGTGCCATCAGTGGCTTCGAAGAGACCCAGTACTTC. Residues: CAISGFEETQYF.

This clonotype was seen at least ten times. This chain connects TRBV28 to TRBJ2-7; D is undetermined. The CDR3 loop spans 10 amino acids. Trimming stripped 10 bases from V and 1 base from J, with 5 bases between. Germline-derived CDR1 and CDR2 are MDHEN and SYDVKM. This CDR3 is CATESYEQYF. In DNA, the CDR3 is TGTGCCACCGAATCCTACGAGCAGTACTTC.

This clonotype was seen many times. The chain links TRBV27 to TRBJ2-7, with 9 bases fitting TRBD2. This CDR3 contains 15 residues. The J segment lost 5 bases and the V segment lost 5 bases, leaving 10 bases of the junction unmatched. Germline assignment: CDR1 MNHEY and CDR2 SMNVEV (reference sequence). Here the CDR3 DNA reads TGTGCCAGCAGTCGCGTGACTAGCGGACACGACGAGCAGTACTTC. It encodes CASSRVTSGHDEQYF.

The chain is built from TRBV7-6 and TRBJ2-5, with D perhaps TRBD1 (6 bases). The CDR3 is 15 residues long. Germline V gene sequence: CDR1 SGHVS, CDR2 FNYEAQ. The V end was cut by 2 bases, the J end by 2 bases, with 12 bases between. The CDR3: CASSLPGTRQETQYF. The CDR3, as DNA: TGTGCCAGCAGCTTACCTGGGACACGGCAAGAGACCCAGTACTTC.

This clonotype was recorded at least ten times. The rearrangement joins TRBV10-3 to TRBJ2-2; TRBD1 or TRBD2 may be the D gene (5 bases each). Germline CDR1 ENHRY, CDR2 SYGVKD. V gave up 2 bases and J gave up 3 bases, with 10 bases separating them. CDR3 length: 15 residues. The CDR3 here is CAISEQGTHTGELFF. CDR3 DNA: TGTGCCATCAGTGAGCAAGGGACGCACACCGGGGAGCTGTTTTTT.

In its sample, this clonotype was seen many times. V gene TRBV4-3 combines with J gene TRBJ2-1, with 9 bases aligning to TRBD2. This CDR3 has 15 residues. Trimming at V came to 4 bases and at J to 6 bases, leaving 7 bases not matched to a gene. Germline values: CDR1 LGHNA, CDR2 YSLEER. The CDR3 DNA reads TGCGCCAGCAGCCCCCGGGTAGCGGGAGCCAATGAGCAGTTCTTC. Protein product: CASSPRVAGANEQFF.

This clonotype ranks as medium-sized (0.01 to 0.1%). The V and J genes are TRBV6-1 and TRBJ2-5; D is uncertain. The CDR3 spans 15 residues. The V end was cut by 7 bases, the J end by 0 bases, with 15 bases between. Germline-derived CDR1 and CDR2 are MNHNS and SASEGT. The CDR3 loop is CASTLSAAYQETQYF. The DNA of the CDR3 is TGTGCCAGCACTTTATCCGCGGCGTACCAAGAGACCCAGTACTTC.

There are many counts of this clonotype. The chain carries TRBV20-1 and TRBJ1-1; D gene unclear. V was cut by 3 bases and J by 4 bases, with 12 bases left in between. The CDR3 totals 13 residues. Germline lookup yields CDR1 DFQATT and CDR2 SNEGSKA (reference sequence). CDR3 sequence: CSASTNEGTEAFF. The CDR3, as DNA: TGCAGTGCTAGTACCAACGAGGGCACTGAAGCTTTCTTT.

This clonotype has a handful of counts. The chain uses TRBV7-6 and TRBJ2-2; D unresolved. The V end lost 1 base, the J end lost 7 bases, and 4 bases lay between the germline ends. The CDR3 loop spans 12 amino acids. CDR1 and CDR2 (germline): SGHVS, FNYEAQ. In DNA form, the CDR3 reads TGTGCCAGCAGCTTAGTCTTCGGGGAGCTGTTTTTT. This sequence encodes CASSLVFGELFF.

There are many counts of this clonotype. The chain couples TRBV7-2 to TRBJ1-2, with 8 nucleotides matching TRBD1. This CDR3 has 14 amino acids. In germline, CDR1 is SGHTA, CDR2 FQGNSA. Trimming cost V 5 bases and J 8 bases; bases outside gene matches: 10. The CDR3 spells CASSGPPRGQGYTF. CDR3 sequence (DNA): TGTGCCAGCAGCGGGCCCCCCAGGGGGCAGGGCTACACCTTC.

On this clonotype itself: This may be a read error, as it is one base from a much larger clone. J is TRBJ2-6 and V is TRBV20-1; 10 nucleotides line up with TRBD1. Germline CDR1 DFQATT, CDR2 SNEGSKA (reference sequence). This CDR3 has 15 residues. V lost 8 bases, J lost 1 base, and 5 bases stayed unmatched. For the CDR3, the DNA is TGCAGTTTGGGGACAGGGGATTCTGGGGCCAACGTCCTGACTTTC. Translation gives CSLGTGDSGANVLTF.

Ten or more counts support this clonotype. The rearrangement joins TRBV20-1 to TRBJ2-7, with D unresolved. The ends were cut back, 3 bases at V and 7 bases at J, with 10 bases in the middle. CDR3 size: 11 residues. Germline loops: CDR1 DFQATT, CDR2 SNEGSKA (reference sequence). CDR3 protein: CSARNGREQYF. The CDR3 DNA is TGCAGTGCTAGGAACGGTCGGGAGCAGTACTTC.